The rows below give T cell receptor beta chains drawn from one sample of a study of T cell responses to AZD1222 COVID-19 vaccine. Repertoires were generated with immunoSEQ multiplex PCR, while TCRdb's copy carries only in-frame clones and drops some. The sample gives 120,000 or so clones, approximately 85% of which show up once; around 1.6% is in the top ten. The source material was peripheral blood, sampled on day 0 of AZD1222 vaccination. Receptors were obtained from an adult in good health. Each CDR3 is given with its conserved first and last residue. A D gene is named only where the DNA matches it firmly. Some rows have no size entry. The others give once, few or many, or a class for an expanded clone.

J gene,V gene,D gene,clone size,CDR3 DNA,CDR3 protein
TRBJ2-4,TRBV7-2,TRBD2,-,TGTGCCAGCAGCCCATCGACTAGCGGGAGAGGTAGTAACATTCAGTACTTC,CASSPSTSGRGSNIQYF
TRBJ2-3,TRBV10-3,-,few,TGTGCCATCAGTGAGTCCGAAGGGATTGGTACGCAGTATTTT,CAISESEGIGTQYF
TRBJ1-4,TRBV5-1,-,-,TGCGCCAGCAGCCCCGGGTTGGGGGAAAAACTGTTTTTT,CASSPGLGEKLFF
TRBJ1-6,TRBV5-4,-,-,TGTGCCAGCAGCCTCCCCAGGGAATCCCTCCACTTT,CASSLPRESLHF
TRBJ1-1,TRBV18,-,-,TGTGCCAGCTCACAAACTGCAGTTACTGAAGCTTTCTTT,CASSQTAVTEAFF
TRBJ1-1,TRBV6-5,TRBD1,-,TGTGCCAGCAGCCGCAGGGGGGGGACTGAAGCTTTCTTT,CASSRRGGTEAFF
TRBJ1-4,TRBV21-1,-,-,TGTGCCAGCAGCAAAAGGGGGCGAATAGAAGAAAAACTGTTTTTT,CASSKRGRIEEKLFF
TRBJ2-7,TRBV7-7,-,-,TGTGCCAGCAGCCCCGATACAGTCTCCTACGAGCAGTACTTC,CASSPDTVSYEQYF
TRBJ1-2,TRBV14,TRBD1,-,TGTGCCAGCAGCCCGACGACAGGGAACTATGGCTACACCTTC,CASSPTTGNYGYTF
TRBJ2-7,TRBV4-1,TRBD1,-,TGCGCCAGCAGCCTACCTCAACCGACAGGGTTAGAGTCCTGGACCTACGAGCAGTACTTC,CASSLPQPTGLESWTYEQYF
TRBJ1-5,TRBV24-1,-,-,TGTGCCACCAGTCTTCGGGCCTATCAGCCCCAGCATTTT,CATSLRAYQPQHF